These 19 T cell receptor beta chains originate from one sample sequenced in a study of T cell responses to AZD1222 COVID-19 vaccine. The assay was immunoSEQ multiplex PCR, and TCRdb's table has in-frame clones only and misses some. This sample has some 120,000 clones; around 90% occur once, and the top ten carry 4.2%. The starting material was peripheral blood, obtained on day 0 of AZD1222 vaccination. Receptors originate from an adult in good health.

The rearrangement links TRBV5-1 to TRBJ1-1; 8 bases line up with TRBD1. V gave up 3 bases and J gave up 1 base; unmatched junction bases: 5. The CDR3 contains 15 residues. CDR1 is SGHRS and CDR2 is YFSETQ in the germline V gene. The CDR3 sequence: CASSSSGTGNTEAFF. Written as DNA, the CDR3 is TGCGCCAGCAGCTCGTCCGGGACAGGGAACACTGAAGCTTTCTTT. The complete variable domain, with remaining parts taken from reference TRBV5-1 and TRBJ1-1, reads KAGVTQTPRYLIKTRGQQVTLSCSPISGHRSVSWYQQTPGQGLQFLFEYFSETQRNKGNFPGRFSGRQFSNSRSEMNVSTLELGDSALYLCASSSSGTGNTEAFFGQGTRLTVV.

The J gene is TRBJ1-5, the V gene TRBV7-9; 8 bases are shared with TRBD1. Germline V CDR1 and CDR2: SEHNR, FQNEAQ (reference sequence). The CDR3 loop spans 13 amino acids. With 11 bases clipped from V and 7 bases from J, the junction kept 10 bases outside the gene matches. Here the CDR3 reads CALGWTGQQPQHF. The CDR3 DNA reads as TGTGCCCTTGGATGGACAGGGCAACAGCCCCAGCATTTT.

This chain connects TRBV3-1 (or the pseudogene TRBV3-2) to TRBJ2-5, with a possible D match to TRBD1 (6 bases). Trimming left V 8 bases short and J 5 bases short, with 12 bases between. Germline V gene lookup returns CDR1 LGHDT and CDR2 YNNKEL (reference sequence). There are 12 residues in the CDR3. CDR3 residues: CASASRGETQYF. In nucleotides, the CDR3 is TGTGCCAGCGCATCGAGGGGGGAGACCCAGTACTTC.

This chain uses TRBV24-1 with TRBJ2-3, with no clear D. The CDR3 consists of 17 residues. CDR1 is KGHDR and CDR2 is SFDVKD in the germline V gene. V was clipped by 2 bases and J by 1 base, with 15 bases between them. This chain's CDR3 is CATSDSGVYFGTDTQYF. DNA for the CDR3: TGTGCCACCAGTGATTCTGGGGTTTACTTCGGCACAGATACGCAGTATTTT.

The V and J genes are TRBV27 and TRBJ2-1; D is possibly TRBD1 (7 bases). V dropped 3 bases and J dropped 7 bases, with 13 bases sitting between them. Germline V gene sequence: CDR1 MNHEY, CDR2 SMNVEV (reference sequence). The CDR3 spans 14 residues. DNA of the CDR3: TGTGCCAGCAGTTTGCGGGACAGTAAGAATGAGCAGTTCTTC. This translates into CASSLRDSKNEQFF.

The chain has TRBV7-9 and TRBJ2-1, with 14 positions matching TRBD2. Trimming took 6 bases from V and 9 from J; bases not matched to a gene: 10. The CDR3 runs 16 residues. CDR1 and CDR2 from the germline V gene are SEHNR and FQNEAQ (reference sequence). The CDR3 DNA reads TGTGCCAGCAGTTTCGGGGGACTAGCGGGGGCGAGTGAGCAGTTCTTC. Translation: CASSFGGLAGASEQFF.

The V gene is TRBV5-1, the J gene TRBJ2-3; D ambiguous. Germline V gene sequence: CDR1 SGHRS, CDR2 YFSETQ. The CDR3 consists of 14 residues. Trimming took off 2 bases at V and 5 bases at J, with 12 bases between the two ends. The chain's CDR3 is CASSLRATKDTQYF. DNA of the CDR3: TGCGCCAGCAGCTTAAGGGCTACGAAAGATACGCAGTATTTT.

V is TRBV11-2 and J is TRBJ2-1; 12 bases are shared with TRBD2. The CDR3 totals 15 residues. Germline V gene lookup returns CDR1 SGHAT and CDR2 FQNNGV. Trimming cost V 6 bases and J 9 bases; bases outside gene matches: 9. In nucleotides, the CDR3 is TGTGCCAGCAGTGCCGGGACTAGCGGGTTTGGTGAGCAGTTCTTC. Residues: CASSAGTSGFGEQFF. Together with reference TRBV11-2 and TRBJ2-1, the CDR3 gives the full variable domain: EAGVAQSPRYKIIEKRQSVAFWCNPISGHATLYWYQQILGQGPKLLIQFQNNGVVDDSQLPKDRFSAERLKGVDSTLKIQPAKLEDSAVYLCASSAGTSGFGEQFFGPGTRLTVL.

V gene TRBV28 combines with J gene TRBJ2-7; TRBD1 matches at 7 bases. V lost 6 bases and J lost 2; bases outside the gene matches: 10. The CDR3 sequence is 15 residues long. Per the germline V gene, CDR1 is MDHEN and CDR2 is SYDVKM. CDR3 coding DNA: TGTGCCAGCAGCCTTCCATTGACAGGGACCTACGAGCAGTACTTC. This gives the protein CASSLPLTGTYEQYF.

The chain joins TRBV3-1 (or the pseudogene TRBV3-2) to TRBJ2-7; D is uncertain. This CDR3 region has 13 residues. Germline assignment: CDR1 LGHDT and CDR2 YNNKEL (reference sequence). With 0 bases removed from V and 5 bases from J, the gap between germline ends came to 8 bases. In nucleotides, the CDR3 is TGTGCCAGCAGCCAAGATCCGATCAACGAGCAGTACTTC. It encodes CASSQDPINEQYF.

This clone was counted at least ten times. The chain recombines TRBV25-1 with TRBJ2-1; D not certain. In germline, CDR1 is MGHDK, CDR2 SYGVNS. This CDR3 has 11 residues. The V and J ends lost 3 bases and 3 bases respectively, with 0 bases between them. The CDR3 here is CASSDYNEQFF. The CDR3, as DNA: TGTGCCAGCAGTGACTACAATGAGCAGTTCTTC.

Only one count was recorded for this clone. The rearrangement links TRBV5-1 to TRBJ2-1; TRBD2 might be the D (5 bases). The CDR3 is 15 amino acids. V dropped 2 bases and J dropped 4 bases, with 13 bases sitting between them. Germline V lookup: CDR1 SGHRS, CDR2 YFSETQ. CDR3 amino acids: CASSFGRRGYNEQFF. The DNA for the CDR3 is TGCGCCAGCAGCTTTGGGCGGCGAGGGTACAATGAGCAGTTCTTC. The variable domain in full, completed from reference TRBV5-1 and TRBJ2-1, reads KAGVTQTPRYLIKTRGQQVTLSCSPISGHRSVSWYQQTPGQGLQFLFEYFSETQRNKGNFPGRFSGRQFSNSRSEMNVSTLELGDSALYLCASSFGRRGYNEQFFGPGTRLTVL.

This clone appeared once. The chain couples TRBV19 to TRBJ2-5; D gene unclear. The germline CDR1 and CDR2 sequences are LNHDA and SQIVND (reference sequence). The CDR3 covers 14 residues. Trimming pared 3 bases from V and 1 base from J, leaving 9 bases between. This CDR3 is CASSIKGLQETQYF. CDR3 sequence (DNA): TGTGCCAGTAGTATTAAAGGGCTCCAAGAGACCCAGTACTTC.

This clone has only one observation. The chain employs TRBV18 and TRBJ1-2; 7 bases are a match to TRBD1. This CDR3 comprises 14 residues. CDR1 and CDR2 (germline): KGHSH, LQKENI. Trimming removed 1 base from V and 8 bases from J; junction bases left unmatched: 7. CDR3 amino acids: CASSPLDREGGYTF. CDR3 bases: TGTGCCAGCTCACCACTCGACAGGGAAGGCGGCTACACCTTC.

V gene TRBV29-1 combines with J gene TRBJ2-7, with a weak D call TRBD2 (5 bases). The V end lost 4 bases, the J end lost 3 bases, and 7 bases lay between the germline ends. Germline values: CDR1 SQVTM, CDR2 ANQGSEA. This CDR3 is built from 11 residues. The CDR3 coding sequence is TGCAGCGTTGGAGCGGACTACGAGCAGTACTTC. Translating it yields CSVGADYEQYF.

The J gene is TRBJ2-5, the V gene TRBV3-1 (or the pseudogene TRBV3-2); D perhaps matches TRBD2 (6 bases). The CDR3 is 16 residues long. With 4 bases removed from V and 1 base from J, the gap between germline ends came to 16 bases. Per germline, CDR1 LGHDT and CDR2 YNNKEL (reference sequence). CDR3 in DNA: TGTGCCAGCAGCCCAGGGACTGGAGGACCCCAAGAGACCCAGTACTTC. Translated: CASSPGTGGPQETQYF.

The chain has TRBV24-1 and TRBJ1-1; D uncertain. CDR1 and CDR2 (germline): KGHDR, SFDVKD. CDR3 size: 12 residues. V lost 3 bases to trimming and J lost 10 bases, with 11 bases between them. As DNA, the CDR3 is TGTGCCACCAGTGATCCTCATTCGGGAGCTTTCTTT. Translated, it gives CATSDPHSGAFF.

This clone was counted a single time. This chain links TRBV5-5 with TRBJ1-2; D possibly corresponds to TRBD1 (6 bases). The germline gives CDR1 SGHKS, CDR2 YYEKEE (reference sequence). The V and J ends lost 4 bases and 8 bases respectively, with 21 bases between them. The CDR3 totals 15 residues. Here the CDR3 reads CASSPPGAHVLGYTF. In DNA, the CDR3 is TGTGCCAGCAGCCCCCCGGGGGCCCACGTCTTGGGCTACACCTTC.

This chain uses TRBV2 with TRBJ1-5, with TRBD1 identical over 8 bases. CDR1 and CDR2 from the germline V gene are SNHLY and FYNNEI. V lost 8 bases to trimming and J lost 4 bases; unmatched junction nucleotides: 10. The CDR3 runs to 15 residues. CDR3 protein: CASGDPGGRNQPQHF. CDR3 coding DNA: TGTGCCAGCGGGGATCCAGGGGGCCGGAATCAGCCCCAGCATTTT.